This is a list of T cell receptor beta chains from one sample in a study of CD8 T cells in Susac syndrome. Using its own MiXCR run on the immunoSEQ multiplex PCR reads, TCRdb lists one record per CDR3 protein. This sample has over 150,000 distinct CDR3 sequences, with approximately 93% found just once. The sample taken for sequencing was CD4+ T cells from PBMCs. Every receptor here comes from a human donor with multiple sclerosis. CDR3s include the opening cysteine and the closing phenylalanine or tryptophan. Each record gives: CDR3 protein, J gene, V gene, clone size. Rows may omit the clone size; those that give it use once, few, many or a size class.

CDR3: CASSQDRSGRGEQFF
J: TRBJ2-1
V: TRBV4-3
size: -

CDR3: CASRDTSGANVLTF
J: TRBJ2-6
V: TRBV11-2
size: -

CDR3: CASRGPGRNIQYF
J: TRBJ2-4
V: TRBV27
size: -

CDR3: CASTHRVGGNQPQHF
J: TRBJ1-5
V: TRBV19
size: -

CDR3: CSVGTGSSYEQYF
J: TRBJ2-7
V: TRBV29-1
size: few

CDR3: CASSRGLAGAISYEQYF
J: TRBJ2-7
V: TRBV5-4
size: -

CDR3: CASSPPFGEQFF
J: TRBJ2-1
V: TRBV9
size: -

CDR3: CASSPPAGYNEQFF
J: TRBJ2-1
V: TRBV18
size: -

CDR3: CASSQPETGELFF
J: TRBJ2-2
V: TRBV6-6
size: -

CDR3: CASYLSGEGGTQYF
J: TRBJ2-5
V: TRBV3-1
size: -

CDR3: CASSYLSGRIAGELFF
J: TRBJ2-2
V: TRBV27
size: -

CDR3: CASSLETSGSDTQYF
J: TRBJ2-3
V: TRBV11-1
size: -

CDR3: CASSVGNSGNTIYF
J: TRBJ1-3
V: TRBV9
size: -

CDR3: CASSPRTGLAKNIQYF
J: TRBJ2-4
V: TRBV7-6
size: -

CDR3: CASSVGRGGETQYF
J: TRBJ2-5
V: TRBV9
size: -

CDR3: CASSLAPGNRGRYNEQFF
J: TRBJ2-1
V: TRBV28
size: -

CDR3: CASSQGPGTNTEAFF
J: TRBJ1-1
V: TRBV3-1
size: -

CDR3: CASSLSRTGPDTGELFF
J: TRBJ2-2
V: TRBV7-9
size: -

CDR3: CASSQAAYNEQFF
J: TRBJ2-1
V: TRBV14
size: few

CDR3: CASGRNQETQYF
J: TRBJ2-5
V: TRBV4-1
size: -

CDR3: CSARDQGSGGDTQYF
J: TRBJ2-3
V: TRBV20-1
size: -

CDR3: CASSDRQVYGYTF
J: TRBJ1-2
V: TRBV2
size: -

CDR3: CASSPRNTGELFF
J: TRBJ2-2
V: TRBV7-2
size: -

CDR3: CASSQSPLAGGSDTQYF
J: TRBJ2-3
V: TRBV4-3
size: -

CDR3: CASSYSLSGANVLTF
J: TRBJ2-6
V: TRBV6-6
size: -

CDR3: CASTTTSAYNEQFF
J: TRBJ2-1
V: TRBV2
size: -

CDR3: CSARQGPSSYNSPLHF
J: TRBJ1-6
V: TRBV20-1
size: -

CDR3: CSASDPGPPGELFF
J: TRBJ2-2
V: TRBV20-1
size: -

CDR3: CASSFRGSAGVSGELFF
J: TRBJ2-2
V: TRBV7-2
size: -

CDR3: CASSPGQELPYEQYF
J: TRBJ2-7
V: TRBV5-1
size: -